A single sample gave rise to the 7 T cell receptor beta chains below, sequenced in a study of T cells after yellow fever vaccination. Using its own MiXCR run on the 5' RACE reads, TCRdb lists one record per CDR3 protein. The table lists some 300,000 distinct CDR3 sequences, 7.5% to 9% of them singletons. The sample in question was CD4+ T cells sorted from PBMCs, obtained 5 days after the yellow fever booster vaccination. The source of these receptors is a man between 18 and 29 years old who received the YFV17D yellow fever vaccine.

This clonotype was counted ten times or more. CDR3 coding DNA: TGCGCCAGCAGCCCGCCGGGGGGTCGAAACGAGCAGTACTTC. Its protein product is CASSPPGGRNEQYF. V and J are TRBV5-1 and TRBJ2-7, with TRBD2 matching over 7 bases. Germline trimming cut 4 bases from V and 5 bases from J; bases unmatched to any gene: 9. The CDR3 spans 14 residues. Germline V gives CDR1 SGHRS, CDR2 YFSETQ.

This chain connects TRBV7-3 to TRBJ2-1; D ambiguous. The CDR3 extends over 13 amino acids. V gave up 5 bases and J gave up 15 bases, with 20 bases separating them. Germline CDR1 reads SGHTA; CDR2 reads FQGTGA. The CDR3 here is CASSREPGSSRFF. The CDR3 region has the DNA TGTGCCAGCAGCCGTGAGCCAGGTAGCAGTCGGTTCTTC.

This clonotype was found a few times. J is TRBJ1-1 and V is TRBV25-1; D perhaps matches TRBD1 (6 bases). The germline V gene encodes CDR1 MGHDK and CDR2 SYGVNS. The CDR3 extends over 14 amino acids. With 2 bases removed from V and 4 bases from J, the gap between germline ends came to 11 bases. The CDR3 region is CASSEQGWATEAFF. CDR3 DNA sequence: TGTGCCAGCAGTGAACAGGGGTGGGCCACTGAAGCTTTCTTT.

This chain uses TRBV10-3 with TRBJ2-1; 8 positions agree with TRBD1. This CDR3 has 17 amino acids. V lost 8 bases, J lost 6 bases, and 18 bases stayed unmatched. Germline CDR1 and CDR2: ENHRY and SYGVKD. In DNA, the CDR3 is TGTGCCATCTCTCTGCGTTCCGGACAGGGTTCGGGCAATGAGCAGTTCTTC. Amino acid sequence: CAISLRSGQGSGNEQFF.

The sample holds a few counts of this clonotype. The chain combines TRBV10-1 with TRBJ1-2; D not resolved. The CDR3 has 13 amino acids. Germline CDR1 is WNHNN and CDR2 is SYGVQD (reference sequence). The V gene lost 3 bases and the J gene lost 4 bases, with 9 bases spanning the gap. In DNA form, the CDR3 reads TGCGCCAGCAGTGAAGACACACTCTATGGCTACACCTTC. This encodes CASSEDTLYGYTF.

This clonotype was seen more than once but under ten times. CDR3 sequence (DNA): TGCAGCGTTGCCCTTGGCAGTGAGACCCAGTACTTC. It encodes CSVALGSETQYF. V gene TRBV29-1 combines with J gene TRBJ2-5; D is unclear. Germline CDR1 is SQVTM and CDR2 is ANQGSEA. This CDR3 has 12 amino acids. The ends were cut back, 4 bases at V and 5 bases at J, with 11 bases in the middle.

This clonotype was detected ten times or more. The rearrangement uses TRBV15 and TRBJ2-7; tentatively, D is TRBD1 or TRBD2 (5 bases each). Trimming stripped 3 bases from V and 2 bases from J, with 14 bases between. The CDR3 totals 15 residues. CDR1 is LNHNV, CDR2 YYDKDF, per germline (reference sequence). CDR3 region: CATSSGGGATYEQYF. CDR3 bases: TGTGCCACCAGCAGTGGTGGGGGAGCCACCTACGAGCAGTACTTC.